This T cell receptor beta chain came from a study of cytomegalovirus exposure and HLA in healthy donors. Turning to the study itself: Genotyping of roughly 400 donors showed that about 79% belonged to the Caucasian-associated ancestry cluster. Study observations and caveats: The likely origin of a cluster of highly shared sequence variants was a sequencing artifact.

Worth noting for this clone: Antigen unknown.

The PCR had 60 Vbeta and 13 Jbeta primers. Some clones are missing from TCRdb's copy, which holds only in-frame ones; the method was immunoSEQ multiplex PCR. The table shows under 200,000 clones, with about four fifths occurring only once. After removal of 0 bases from V and 11 bases from J, the junction contained 11 bases not matched to a gene. This CDR3 contains 15 residues. Germline V gene sequence: CDR1 LGHNA, CDR2 YNFKEQ. The sequenced sample was PBMCs. The V and J genes are TRBV4-2 and TRBJ1-1; 8 bases align to TRBD1. This TCR was recovered from a man in his forties in good health and CMV-seropositive. The CDR3 loop reads CASSQDHRGSQKAFF. Here the CDR3 DNA reads TGTGCCAGCAGCCAAGATCACAGGGGGAGCCAAAAGGCTTTCTTT.